This TCR beta chain was identified during a study of blood T cell repertoires in COVID-19. Looking at the study overall: Specimens from acute and convalescent COVID-19 originated in the United States, Italy and Spain. T cells, B-cell-depleted T cells, or PBMCs provided the cDNA or gDNA that served as material.

Per the authors' pipeline: Estimated nucleated cell counts came from reference gene primer amplification. The assay was immunoSEQ multiplex PCR, and TCRdb's table has in-frame clones only and misses some. V and J calls and clone size are as listed in that table; D and trimming were resolved from the DNA. The table has hundreds of thousands of clones, roughly nine tenths seen once. The receptor comes from a man between 18 and 35 years old with active or convalescent COVID-19. The sequenced material came from peripheral blood.

The CDR3 here is CASSLGAKRETQYF. The CDR3 DNA reads as TGTGCCAGCAGCTTAGGAGCGAAGCGGGAGACCCAGTACTTC. V usage is TRBV7-9 and J usage is TRBJ2-5; tentative D call: TRBD2 (5 bases). Germline V CDR1 and CDR2: SEHNR, FQNEAQ (reference sequence). Trimming removed 1 base from V and 5 bases from J, with 11 bases in between. The CDR3 has 14 residues.